This TCR beta chain comes out of a study of identical twins listed by TCRdb under 2016. Regarding the study in general: The study deep-sequenced TCR alpha and beta repertoires from monozygotic twins, unrelated adults of various ages and cord blood to test whether fetal clonotypes persist. Replicate twin experiments were performed at different times using different library preparation protocols to rule out contamination.

The library was generated by 5' RACE. Sequencer: Illumina HiSeq 2000. A universal primer binding site was introduced by template switching, and a unique molecular identifier was present in the final cDNA, enabling accurate counting of TCR cDNA molecules. Specific primers in the conserved constant-segment region were used to synthesize first-strand cDNA for the TCR alpha and beta chains. To control for contamination, each cDNA library was double barcoded with a SMART-Mk sample barcode plus Illumina barcodes. Two successive PCR steps introduced TruSeq adapter sequences along with Illumina sample barcodes. The TCR alpha and beta cDNA libraries were sequenced on the Illumina HiSeq platform using custom primers. As for how the authors treated the data: Unique molecular identifiers were extracted from raw reads with MiGEC, and CDR3 positions were determined with MiXCR. Recombination models were inferred per individual with the repgenHMM and IGoR tools using an EM algorithm. Shared clonotypes were analyzed with the tcR package in R, and sharing was normalized by the product of cloneset sizes. Out-of-frame nonproductive sequences were analyzed to study raw recombination free of thymic and clonal selection effects. TCRdb ran its own pipeline on the public reads, namely fastp trimming at Q25 and MiXCR clone calling, and kept in-frame beta chains. A single entry per CDR3 protein holds the most common genes and DNA from its merged rows. The V and J calls follow TCRdb's processing rather than the paper's. The sample profile shows around 650,000 distinct CDR3 sequences; about 7.1% of them were found once. The ten largest clones capture over 1.5% of the sample.

Broad study findings and their caveats: Recombination models systematically underestimated out-of-frame TCR alpha sharing in monozygotic twins but agreed with sharing between unrelated individuals. In beta out-of-frame sequences, excess twin sharing was weaker, because having fewer shared sequences lowered the signal-to-noise ratio. Compared with coincidental sharing between unrelated individuals, an excess of low generation-probability sequences was observed among out-of-frame TCR alpha sequences shared between twins. Conclusions relied on cross-sectional statistical analysis, since the same donors could not be followed over many years. Abundant cord blood beta clonotypes carried fewer insertions; young adult naive repertoires showed a weaker similar trend, while memory repertoires showed none. Invariant T cells such as MAIT and iNKT could partly confound zero-insertion analyses, though diverse VJ usage argued against this for most clonotypes.

About this clonotype: There is no known antigen for this receptor. The sample holds no much larger clone one base away, and base qualities are not on file.

All donors were healthy Caucasians. The twin cohort consisted of three pairs of female monozygotic twins, all aged roughly 18 to 30 years. The RNA used for TCR libraries was isolated from peripheral blood mononuclear cells. Including cysteine and phenylalanine, the CDR3 has 14 amino acids. Here the CDR3 DNA is all that survives: 42 bases in frame from base 1. Here V drops 6 bases and J drops 4 bases, and the junction holds 4 bases not matched to any gene. CDR1 and CDR2 were assigned from the germline V gene as ENHRY and SYGVKD. These data are also associated with another study on yellow fever vaccine responses in identical twins. From the second report: The T cell response to vaccination in identical twins was reported by the authors to appear partly convergent and partly personalized. In identical twins, the study followed T cell clones that responded to the vaccine with precision.

This sequence uses TRBV10-3 and TRBJ2-2, with TRBD2 identical over 8 junction bases. The receptor comes from a woman aged 18-29 years in good health. Sample: PBMCs. The nucleotides read TGTGCCATCAGGCCGGGACTAGTCACCGGGGAGCTGTTTTTT. Translated, it reads CAIRPGLVTGELFF.